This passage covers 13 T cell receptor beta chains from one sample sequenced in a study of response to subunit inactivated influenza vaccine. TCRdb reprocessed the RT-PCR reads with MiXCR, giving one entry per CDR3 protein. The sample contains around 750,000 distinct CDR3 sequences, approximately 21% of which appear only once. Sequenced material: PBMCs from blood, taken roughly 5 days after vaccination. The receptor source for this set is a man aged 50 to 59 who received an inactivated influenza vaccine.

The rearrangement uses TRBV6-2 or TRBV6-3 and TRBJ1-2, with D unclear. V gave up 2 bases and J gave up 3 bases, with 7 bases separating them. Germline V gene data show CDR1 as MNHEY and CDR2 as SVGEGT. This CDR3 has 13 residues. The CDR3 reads CASSYSVYYGYTF. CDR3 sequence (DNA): TGTGCCAGCAGTTACAGTGTCTACTATGGCTACACCTTC.

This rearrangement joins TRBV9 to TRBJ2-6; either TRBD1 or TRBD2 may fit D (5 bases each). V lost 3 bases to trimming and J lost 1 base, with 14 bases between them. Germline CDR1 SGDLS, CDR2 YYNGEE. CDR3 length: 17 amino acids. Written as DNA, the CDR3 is TGTGCCAGCAGCGCATTTTGGGGGAAATCTGGGGCCAACGTCCTGACTTTC. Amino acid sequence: CASSAFWGKSGANVLTF. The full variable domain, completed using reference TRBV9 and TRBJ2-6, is DSGVTQTPKHLITATGQRVTLRCSPRSGDLSVYWYQQSLDQGLQFLIQYYNGEERAKGNILERFSAQQFPDLHSELNLSSLELGDSALYFCASSAFWGKSGANVLTFGAGSRLTVL.

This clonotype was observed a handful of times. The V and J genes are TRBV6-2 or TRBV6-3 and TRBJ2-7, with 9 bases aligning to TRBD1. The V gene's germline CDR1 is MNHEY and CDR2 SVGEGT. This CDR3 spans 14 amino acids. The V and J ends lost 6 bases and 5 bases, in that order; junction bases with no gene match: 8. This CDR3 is CASSLWTGEDEQYF. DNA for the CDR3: TGTGCCAGCAGCCTCTGGACAGGGGAAGACGAGCAGTACTTC.

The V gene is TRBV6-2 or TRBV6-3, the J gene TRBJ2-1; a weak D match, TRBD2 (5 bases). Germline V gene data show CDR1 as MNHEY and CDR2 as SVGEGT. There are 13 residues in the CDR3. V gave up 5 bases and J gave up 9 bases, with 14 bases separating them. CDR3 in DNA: TGTGCCAGCAGTACCACTAGGAAGGGTGAGCAGTTCTTC. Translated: CASSTTRKGEQFF.

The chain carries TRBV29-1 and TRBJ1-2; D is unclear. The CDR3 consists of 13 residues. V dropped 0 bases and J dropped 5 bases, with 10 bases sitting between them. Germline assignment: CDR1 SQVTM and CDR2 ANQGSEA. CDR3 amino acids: CSVEDPGSYGYTF. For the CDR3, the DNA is TGCAGCGTTGAAGACCCGGGAAGTTATGGCTACACCTTC.

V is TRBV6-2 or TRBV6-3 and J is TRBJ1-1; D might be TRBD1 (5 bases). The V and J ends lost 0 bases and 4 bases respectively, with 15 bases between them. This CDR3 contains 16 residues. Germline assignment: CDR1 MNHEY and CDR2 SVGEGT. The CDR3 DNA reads TGTGCCAGCAGTTACTCGATGGGGGACTTGGTCACTGAAGCTTTCTTT. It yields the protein CASSYSMGDLVTEAFF.

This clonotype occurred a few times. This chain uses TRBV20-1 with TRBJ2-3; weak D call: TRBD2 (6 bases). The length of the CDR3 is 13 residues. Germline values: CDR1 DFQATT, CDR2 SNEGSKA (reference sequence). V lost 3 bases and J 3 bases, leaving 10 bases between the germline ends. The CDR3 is CSASGDLTDTQYF. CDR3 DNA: TGCAGTGCTAGTGGGGACTTGACAGATACGCAGTATTTT.

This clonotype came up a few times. This CDR3 is CASSYSPGGEQFF. CDR3 nucleotide sequence: TGTGCCAGCAGTTACTCCCCCGGGGGTGAGCAGTTCTTC. V usage is TRBV6-6 and J usage is TRBJ2-1; a weak D match, TRBD2 (6 bases). The CDR3 is 13 amino acids. The germline gives CDR1 MNHNY, CDR2 SVGAGI (reference sequence). The germline V and J ends were trimmed by 0 bases and 9 bases, with 9 bases remaining between them.

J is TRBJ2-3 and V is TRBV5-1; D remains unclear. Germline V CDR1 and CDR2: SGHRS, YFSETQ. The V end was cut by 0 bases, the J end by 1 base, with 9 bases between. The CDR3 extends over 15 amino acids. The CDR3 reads CASSLGYKGTDTQYF. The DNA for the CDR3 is TGCGCCAGCAGCTTGGGGTACAAGGGCACAGATACGCAGTATTTT.

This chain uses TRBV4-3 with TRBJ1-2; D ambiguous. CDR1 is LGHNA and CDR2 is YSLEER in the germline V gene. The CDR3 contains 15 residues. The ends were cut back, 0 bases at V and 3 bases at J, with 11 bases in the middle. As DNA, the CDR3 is TGCGCCAGCAGCCAAGAAGAGGGATGGGACTATGGCTACACCTTC. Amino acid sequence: CASSQEEGWDYGYTF.

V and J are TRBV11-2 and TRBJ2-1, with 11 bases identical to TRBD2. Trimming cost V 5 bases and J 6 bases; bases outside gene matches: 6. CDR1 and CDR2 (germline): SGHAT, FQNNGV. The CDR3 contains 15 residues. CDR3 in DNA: TGTGCCAGCAGCGTACATAGCGGGGGGGCCAATGAGCAGTTCTTC. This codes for CASSVHSGGANEQFF.

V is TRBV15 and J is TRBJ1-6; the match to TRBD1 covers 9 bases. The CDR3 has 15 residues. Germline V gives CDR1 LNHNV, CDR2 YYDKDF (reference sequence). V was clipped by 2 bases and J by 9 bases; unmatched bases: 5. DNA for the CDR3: TGTGCCACCAGCAGATCTAGACAGGGGGGTTCACCCCTCCACTTT. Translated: CATSRSRQGGSPLHF.

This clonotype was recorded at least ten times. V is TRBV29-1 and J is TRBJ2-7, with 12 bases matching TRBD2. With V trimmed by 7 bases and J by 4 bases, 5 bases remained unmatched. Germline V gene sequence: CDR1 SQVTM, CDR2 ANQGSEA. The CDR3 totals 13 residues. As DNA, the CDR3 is TGCAGCGCATCTAGCGGGAGGGGTTACGAGCAGTACTTC. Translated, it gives CSASSGRGYEQYF.